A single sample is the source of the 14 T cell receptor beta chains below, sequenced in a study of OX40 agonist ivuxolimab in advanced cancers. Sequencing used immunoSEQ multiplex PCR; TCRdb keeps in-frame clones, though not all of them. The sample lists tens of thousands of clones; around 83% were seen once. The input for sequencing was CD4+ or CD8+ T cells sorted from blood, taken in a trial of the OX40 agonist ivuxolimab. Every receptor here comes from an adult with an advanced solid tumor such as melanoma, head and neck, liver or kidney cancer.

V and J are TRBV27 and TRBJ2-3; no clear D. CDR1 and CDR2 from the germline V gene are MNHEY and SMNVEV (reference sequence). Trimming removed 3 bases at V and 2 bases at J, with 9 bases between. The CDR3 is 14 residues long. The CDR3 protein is CASSFSAPTDTQYF. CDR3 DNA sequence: TGTGCCAGCAGTTTTTCGGCCCCCACAGATACGCAGTATTTT.

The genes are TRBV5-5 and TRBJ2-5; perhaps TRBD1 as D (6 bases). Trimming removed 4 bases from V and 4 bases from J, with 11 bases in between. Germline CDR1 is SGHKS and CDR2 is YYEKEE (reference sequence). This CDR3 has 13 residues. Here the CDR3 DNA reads TGTGCCAGCAGCCCAACAGGGCTAGAGACCCAGTACTTC. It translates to CASSPTGLETQYF.

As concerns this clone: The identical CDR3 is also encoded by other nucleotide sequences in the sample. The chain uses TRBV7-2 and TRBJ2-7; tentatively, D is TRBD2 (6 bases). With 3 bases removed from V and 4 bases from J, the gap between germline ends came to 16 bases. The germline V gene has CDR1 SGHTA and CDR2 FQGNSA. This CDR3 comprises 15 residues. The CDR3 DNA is TGTGCCAGCAGCTTCACCTCCGGGACTCTATACGAGCAGTACTTC. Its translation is CASSFTSGTLYEQYF.

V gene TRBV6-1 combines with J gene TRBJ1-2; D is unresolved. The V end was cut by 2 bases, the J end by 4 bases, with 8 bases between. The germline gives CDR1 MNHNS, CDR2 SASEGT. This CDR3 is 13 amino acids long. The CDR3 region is CASSEFDVYGYTF. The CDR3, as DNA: TGTGCCAGCAGTGAATTTGACGTCTATGGCTACACCTTC.

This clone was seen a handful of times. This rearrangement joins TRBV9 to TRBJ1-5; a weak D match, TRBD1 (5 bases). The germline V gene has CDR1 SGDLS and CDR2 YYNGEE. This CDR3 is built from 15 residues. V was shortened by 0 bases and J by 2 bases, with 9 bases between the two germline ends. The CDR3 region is CASSVGQSGNQPQHF. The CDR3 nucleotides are TGTGCCAGCAGCGTAGGACAGTCGGGCAATCAGCCCCAGCATTTT.

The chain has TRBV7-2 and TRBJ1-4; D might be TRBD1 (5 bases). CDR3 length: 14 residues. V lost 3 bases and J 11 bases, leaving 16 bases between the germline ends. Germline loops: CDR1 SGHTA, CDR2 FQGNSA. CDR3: CASSFGGWEGKLFF. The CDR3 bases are TGTGCCAGCAGCTTCGGGGGATGGGAGGGGAAACTGTTTTTT. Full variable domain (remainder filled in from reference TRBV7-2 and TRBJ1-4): GAGVSQSPSNKVTEKGKDVELRCDPISGHTALYWYRQSLGQGLEFLIYFQGNSAPDKSGLPSDRFSAERTGGSVSTLTIQRTQQEDSAVYLCASSFGGWEGKLFFGSGTQLSVL.

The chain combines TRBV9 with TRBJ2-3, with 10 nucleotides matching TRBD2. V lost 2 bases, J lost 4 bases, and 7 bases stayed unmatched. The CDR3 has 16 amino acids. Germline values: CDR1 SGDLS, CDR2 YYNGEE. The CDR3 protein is CASSVFSGGEADTQYF. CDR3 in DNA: TGTGCCAGCAGCGTCTTCAGCGGGGGGGAGGCAGATACGCAGTATTTT. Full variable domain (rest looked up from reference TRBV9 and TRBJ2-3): DSGVTQTPKHLITATGQRVTLRCSPRSGDLSVYWYQQSLDQGLQFLIQYYNGEERAKGNILERFSAQQFPDLHSELNLSSLELGDSALYFCASSVFSGGEADTQYFGPGTRLTVL.

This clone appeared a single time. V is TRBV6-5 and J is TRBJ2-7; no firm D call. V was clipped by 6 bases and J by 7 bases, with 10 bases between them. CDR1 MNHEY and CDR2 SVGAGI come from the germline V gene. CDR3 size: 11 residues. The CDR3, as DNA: TGTGCCAGCAGCTCAATCTGGGAGCAGTACTTC. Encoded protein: CASSSIWEQYF.

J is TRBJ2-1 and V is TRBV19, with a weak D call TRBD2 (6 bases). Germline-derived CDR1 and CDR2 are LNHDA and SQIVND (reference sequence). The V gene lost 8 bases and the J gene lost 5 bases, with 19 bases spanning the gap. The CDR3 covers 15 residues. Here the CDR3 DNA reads TGTGCCAGTCTCGGCGGGGCTAGCGCGAACAATGAGCAGTTCTTC. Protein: CASLGGASANNEQFF.

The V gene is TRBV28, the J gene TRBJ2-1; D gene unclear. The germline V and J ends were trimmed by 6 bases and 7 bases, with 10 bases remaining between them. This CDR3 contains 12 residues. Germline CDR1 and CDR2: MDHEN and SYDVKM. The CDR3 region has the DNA TGTGCCAGCAGAGGGAACGGGAATGAGCAGTTCTTC. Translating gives CASRGNGNEQFF.

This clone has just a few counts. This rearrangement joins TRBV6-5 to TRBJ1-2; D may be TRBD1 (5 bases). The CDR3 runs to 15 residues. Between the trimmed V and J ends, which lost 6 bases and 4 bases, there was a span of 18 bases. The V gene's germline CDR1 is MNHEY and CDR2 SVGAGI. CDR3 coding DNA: TGTGCCAGCAGCCCCCGAGCCCCAAGGGGCTATGGCTACACCTTC. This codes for CASSPRAPRGYGYTF.

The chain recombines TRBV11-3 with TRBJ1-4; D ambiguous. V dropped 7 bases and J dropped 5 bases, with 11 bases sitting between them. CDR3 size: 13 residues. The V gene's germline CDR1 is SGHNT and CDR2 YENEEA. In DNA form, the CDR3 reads TGTGCCAGCAAAAGGACGGCGAATGAAAAACTGTTTTTT. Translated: CASKRTANEKLFF.

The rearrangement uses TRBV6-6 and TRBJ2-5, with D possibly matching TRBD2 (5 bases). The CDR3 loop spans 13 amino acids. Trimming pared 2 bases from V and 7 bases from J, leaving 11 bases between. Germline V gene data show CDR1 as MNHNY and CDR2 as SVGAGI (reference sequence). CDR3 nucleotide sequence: TGTGCCAGCAGTTACGGTTCCGAGGGGACCCAGTACTTC. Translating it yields CASSYGSEGTQYF.

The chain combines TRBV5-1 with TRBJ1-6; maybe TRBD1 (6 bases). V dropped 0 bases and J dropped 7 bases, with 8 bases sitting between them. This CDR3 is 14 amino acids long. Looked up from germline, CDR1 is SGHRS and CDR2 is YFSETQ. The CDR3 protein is CASSLGQENSPLHF. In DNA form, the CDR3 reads TGCGCCAGCAGCTTGGGACAGGAAAATTCACCCCTCCACTTT. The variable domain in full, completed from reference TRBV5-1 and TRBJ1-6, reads KAGVTQTPRYLIKTRGQQVTLSCSPISGHRSVSWYQQTPGQGLQFLFEYFSETQRNKGNFPGRFSGRQFSNSRSEMNVSTLELGDSALYLCASSLGQENSPLHFGNGTRLTVT.